The TCR beta chain described here comes from a study of T-cell memory formation after mild COVID-19 (dated by TCRdb to about 2021). The study in broad terms: Most TCR sequence clusters were specific to one of the two donors. In two donors, T-cell clones that expanded and contracted after mild COVID-19 were followed by sequencing TCRalpha and TCRbeta repertoires longitudinally. The cohort was made up of two young adult volunteers, one female and one male, who were previously healthy.

PBMCs were isolated by Ficoll-Paque density gradient centrifugation. Results the study describes overall, beyond this receptor: Some responding clones were detected in pre-infection memory, suggesting pre-existing cross-reactive memory T cells joined the SARS-CoV-2 response. The second-wave clones that peaked on day 37 were not confirmed to be SARS-CoV-2 specific. Contracting CD4+ clones appeared mostly in the CM and EM memory subsets, whereas CD8+ clones were enriched in EMRA. Only two mild cases were covered by the study, and larger cohorts that include severe cases with pre-infection samples were considered necessary. Clones contracting from day 15 to 85 had balanced CD4/CD8 phenotypes, while a second wave expanding from day 15 to 37 was biased towards CD4+.

This clonotype was picked up a small number of times. Its antigen specificity is not known. No quality values exist for individual bases; no much larger clone is one base distant. The instrument was an Illumina NovaSeq 6000. cDNA libraries for TCRalpha and TCRbeta were prepared by 5'RACE using constant-segment primers, with sample barcodes and unique molecular identifiers added. Trizol reagent was used to extract RNA from every sample. The libraries were amplified in two PCR steps, and the second step added a second sample barcode and Illumina TruSeq adapters. The libraries were sequenced on an Illumina NovaSeq using 2 x 150 bp paired-end reads. In the source study's methods: Reads were demultiplexed and collapsed into UMI-guided consensus sequences with migec v1.2.7. With mixcr v2.1.11, UMI consensuses were aligned to TRA and TRB V and J templates and assembled into clonotypes. A clonotype was counted as expanded or contracted only when both edgeR and NoisET called the clonotype significant, with the noise models trained on biological replicates. For edgeR calls, a false discovery rate-adjusted p below 0.01 and a log2 fold-change threshold of 1 were applied. PCA with hierarchical clustering of max-normalized trajectories of the 1000 most abundant clonotypes was used as exploratory dynamics analysis. Separately sequenced CD4+ and CD8+ repertoires were used to assign a CD4 or CD8 phenotype to each responding clone. Using fastp trimming at Q25 and MiXCR clonotype assembly, TCRdb reanalyzed the public sequencing data and kept in-frame beta chains. Identical CDR3 proteins give one entry, which carries the most common genes and DNA. TCRdb's processing, not the study's, gives the V and J calls here. A total of under 300,000 distinct CDR3 sequences appear in this sample, roughly 9.4% of them only once. The ten largest clones add up to around 21% of the sample.

For CDR1 and CDR2, the germline V gene lists LGHNA and YNFKEQ. The CDR3 runs 14 residues from the cysteine to the phenylalanine. Just the 42-base CDR3 DNA is kept, in frame starting at base 1. The V end gives up 4 bases and the J end 5 bases, leaving 5 bases in the junction not matched to a gene. The sequenced sample was PBMCs or a T cell subset sorted from them (not recorded which). The chain is made from TRBV4-2 and TRBJ1-5; 7 nucleotides in the junction match TRBD1. This clonotype originated in a man between 18 and 35 years old who had mild COVID-19 (a few samples of this study predate the infection). The sample titles of this study are shuffled in the database, so cell type and time point are left out; the donor was told from shared clones. CDR3 reads: CASSLTGSHQPQHF. The sequenced DNA: TGTGCCAGCAGCCTGACAGGGTCACATCAGCCCCAGCATTTT.